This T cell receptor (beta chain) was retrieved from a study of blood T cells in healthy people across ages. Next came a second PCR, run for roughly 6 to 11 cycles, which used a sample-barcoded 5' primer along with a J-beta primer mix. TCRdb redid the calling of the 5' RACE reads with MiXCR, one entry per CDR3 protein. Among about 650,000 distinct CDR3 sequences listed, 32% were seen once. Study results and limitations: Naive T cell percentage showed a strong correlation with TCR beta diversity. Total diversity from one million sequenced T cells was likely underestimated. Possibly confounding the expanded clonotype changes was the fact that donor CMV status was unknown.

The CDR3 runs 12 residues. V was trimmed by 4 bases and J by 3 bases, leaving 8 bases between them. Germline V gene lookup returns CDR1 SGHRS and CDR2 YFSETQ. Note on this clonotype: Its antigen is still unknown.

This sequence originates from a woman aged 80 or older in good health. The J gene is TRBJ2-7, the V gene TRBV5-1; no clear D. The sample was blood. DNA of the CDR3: TGCGCCAGCAGCAGTATCGGCTACGAGCAGTACTTC. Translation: CASSSIGYEQYF.